One and the same sample provided the 19 T cell receptor beta chains below, sequenced in a study of T cells in Graves' hyperthyroidism and ophthalmopathy. Researchers amplified the TCR beta CDR3 regions from RNA transcripts. The HTBI primer set was used in a first-round RT-PCR of the TCR CDR3. From the multiplex PCR reads, TCRdb called clonotypes with MiXCR, one entry per CDR3 protein. Among about 500,000 distinct CDR3 sequences listed, about 46% were seen once. Sequencing was done on a sample of peripheral blood or thyroid tissue (not recorded which). The receptors shown here come from an adult woman with Graves' disease, either hyperthyroidism or ophthalmopathy (not recorded which).

V gene TRBV28 combines with J gene TRBJ2-6; D is uncertain. V shed 5 bases and J shed 3 bases, with 11 bases lying between them. CDR1 is MDHEN and CDR2 is SYDVKM in the germline V gene. The CDR3 has 15 amino acids. Here the CDR3 reads CASSVGWGGANVLTF. CDR3 DNA sequence: TGTGCCAGCAGTGTTGGCTGGGGTGGGGCCAACGTCCTGACTTTC.

At least ten counts were recorded for this clonotype. The chain has TRBV7-2 and TRBJ2-5; D is undetermined. Between the trimmed V and J ends, which lost 0 bases and 2 bases, there was a span of 28 bases. Germline CDR1 and CDR2: SGHTA and FQGNSA. The CDR3 extends over 21 amino acids. The DNA of the CDR3 is TGTGCCAGCAGCTTAGCACCTAGTATTGGGATAAATAAGTTACCGCAAGAGACCCAGTACTTC. It yields the protein CASSLAPSIGINKLPQETQYF.

The chain has TRBV7-2 and TRBJ1-1; D is possibly TRBD1 (5 bases). This CDR3 is 13 amino acids long. Trimming left V 4 bases short and J 7 bases short, with 13 bases between. The germline gives CDR1 SGHTA, CDR2 FQGNSA. CDR3 amino acids: CASSSDWGDEAFF. The CDR3, as DNA: TGTGCCAGCAGCTCGGACTGGGGGGATGAAGCTTTCTTT.

The V gene is TRBV28, the J gene TRBJ2-7, with 7 bases that match TRBD1. This CDR3 region has 15 residues. Germline trimming cut 4 bases from V and 2 bases from J; bases unmatched to any gene: 8. Germline V gene lookup returns CDR1 MDHEN and CDR2 SYDVKM. CDR3 sequence: CASSSRTGRTYEQYF. The CDR3 DNA reads as TGTGCCAGCAGTTCCCGGACAGGACGGACCTACGAGCAGTACTTC.

The V gene is TRBV11-2, the J gene TRBJ2-5; a weak D match, TRBD2 (5 bases). The CDR3 sequence is 16 residues long. From germline, CDR1 is SGHAT and CDR2 FQNNGV. The germline V and J ends were trimmed by 5 bases and 2 bases, with 18 bases remaining between them. In DNA, the CDR3 is TGTGCCAGCAGCAATGGTGGCTCCGGAGGACAAGAGACCCAGTACTTC. It yields the protein CASSNGGSGGQETQYF.

The chain joins TRBV29-1 to TRBJ2-1, with D tentatively TRBD2 (5 bases). The V gene's germline CDR1 is SQVTM and CDR2 ANQGSEA. V was clipped by 2 bases and J by 0 bases, with 5 bases between them. There are 13 residues in the CDR3. CDR3 residues: CSVETSSYNEQFF. CDR3 DNA sequence: TGCAGCGTTGAAACTAGCTCCTACAATGAGCAGTTCTTC.

Notes on this clonotype: A much larger clone differs by one base, so this may be a read error. This chain links TRBV10-3 with TRBJ2-7; 9 bases agree with TRBD1. CDR1 and CDR2 (germline): ENHRY, SYGVKD. The CDR3 length is 14 residues. Unmatched junction bases numbered 5, after V lost 5 bases and J lost 3 bases. CDR3 DNA: TGTGCCATCAGTTTACAGGGGGCGAACTACGAGCAGTACTTC. Protein product: CAISLQGANYEQYF.

The chain joins TRBV10-3 to TRBJ1-1; no clear D. Trimming pared 5 bases from V and 2 bases from J, leaving 6 bases between. The CDR3 is made up of 12 amino acids. The V gene's germline CDR1 is ENHRY and CDR2 SYGVKD. CDR3 nucleotides: TGTGCCATCAGTCCCCGAAACACTGAAGCTTTCTTT. Protein sequence: CAISPRNTEAFF.

The V call is TRBV10-3, the J call TRBJ2-5; D is perhaps TRBD1 (6 bases). The germline gives CDR1 ENHRY, CDR2 SYGVKD. Trimming stripped 6 bases from V and 5 bases from J, with 13 bases between. The CDR3 has 13 amino acids. As DNA, the CDR3 is TGTGCCATCAGCTACAGGGCAGGGGAGACCCAGTACTTC. Protein product: CAISYRAGETQYF.

This clonotype was detected many times. V and J are TRBV20-1 and TRBJ2-5; possibly TRBD1 or TRBD2 for D (5 bases each). The CDR3 has 15 amino acids. With 3 bases removed from V and 3 bases from J, the gap between germline ends came to 17 bases. Germline V gene data show CDR1 as DFQATT and CDR2 as SNEGSKA (reference sequence). The CDR3 nucleotides read TGCAGTGCTAGTGGCTCGGGGCTAGCCGAAGAGACCCAGTACTTC. Its translation: CSASGSGLAEETQYF.

The chain links TRBV12-3 or TRBV12-4 to TRBJ1-2; 8 nucleotides align to TRBD1. CDR3 length: 14 amino acids. The trim removed 6 bases at V and 6 bases at J, leaving 9 bases unmatched. The CDR3 is CASSLDRVSHGYTF. CDR3 sequence (DNA): TGTGCCAGCAGCCTGGACAGGGTTAGCCATGGCTACACCTTC.

This clonotype was seen ten or more times. This chain links TRBV20-1 with TRBJ2-5; 10 bases map to TRBD2. V lost 0 bases to trimming and J lost 0 bases; unmatched junction nucleotides: 7. The CDR3 extends over 17 amino acids. Per germline, CDR1 DFQATT and CDR2 SNEGSKA (reference sequence). The CDR3 region is CSAREGGLAVYQETQYF. CDR3 DNA sequence: TGCAGTGCTAGAGAGGGTGGACTAGCGGTGTACCAAGAGACCCAGTACTTC.

This clonotype turned up a few times. The chain recombines TRBV19 with TRBJ1-5; perhaps TRBD1 as D (6 bases). The ends were cut back, 7 bases at V and 6 bases at J, with 13 bases in the middle. The germline CDR1 and CDR2 sequences are LNHDA and SQIVND (reference sequence). The CDR3 is 13 amino acids. CDR3: CASTLGGVQPQHF. The CDR3 nucleotides are TGTGCCAGTACCTTAGGGGGGGTTCAGCCCCAGCATTTT. The whole variable domain, filled in from reference TRBV19 and TRBJ1-5, reads DGGITQSPKYLFRKEGQNVTLSCEQNLNHDAMYWYRQDPGQGLRLIYYSQIVNDFQKGDIAEGYSVSREKKESFPLTVTSAQKNPTAFYLCASTLGGVQPQHFGDGTRLSIL.

This chain joins TRBV2 and TRBJ1-1, with TRBD1 matching 7 bases. J lost 11 bases, V lost 8 bases, and 20 bases had no gene match. Per germline, CDR1 SNHLY and CDR2 FYNNEI. The CDR3 covers 15 residues. The CDR3 is CASCPGGTEFSGAFF. The CDR3 DNA reads TGTGCCAGCTGCCCCGGCGGGACAGAGTTCTCTGGGGCTTTCTTT.

The rearrangement uses TRBV29-1 and TRBJ2-7; D not resolved. Germline assignment: CDR1 SQVTM and CDR2 ANQGSEA. V was clipped by 4 bases and J by 3 bases, with 13 bases between them. The CDR3 is made up of 13 amino acids. CDR3 nucleotides: TGCAGCGTTGGAGAGAAATCAGTCTACGAGCAGTACTTC. This translates into CSVGEKSVYEQYF.

There are a few counts of this clonotype. The rearrangement joins TRBV20-1 to TRBJ1-5; 7 nucleotides agree with TRBD1. V was clipped by 3 bases and J by 3 bases; unmatched bases: 8. CDR3 length: 15 amino acids. Germline values: CDR1 DFQATT, CDR2 SNEGSKA (reference sequence). Written as DNA, the CDR3 is TGCAGTGCTAGTCGGGACAGCGTGGCCAATCAGCCCCAGCATTTT. It yields the protein CSASRDSVANQPQHF.

The CDR3 DNA follows: TGTGCCATTGGAGGGGACTCCTACGAGCAGTACTTC. This translates into CAIGGDSYEQYF. The chain carries TRBV10-3 and TRBJ2-7, with D perhaps TRBD2 (6 bases). Germline loops: CDR1 ENHRY, CDR2 SYGVKD. V was clipped by 9 bases and J by 0 bases, with 9 bases between them. CDR3 length equals 12 residues.

The rearrangement joins TRBV15 to TRBJ2-1; no clear D. Germline values: CDR1 LNHNV, CDR2 YYDKDF (reference sequence). This CDR3 contains 15 residues. The germline V and J ends were trimmed by 1 base and 3 bases, with 10 bases remaining between them. The CDR3: CATSRGDNDYNEQFF. The CDR3 region has the DNA TGTGCCACCAGCAGAGGAGACAATGACTACAATGAGCAGTTCTTC.

V gene TRBV5-1 combines with J gene TRBJ2-5; D uncertain. The ends were cut back, 4 bases at V and 1 base at J, with 11 bases in the middle. The germline V gene has CDR1 SGHRS and CDR2 YFSETQ. The CDR3 runs to 14 residues. CDR3 sequence: CASSPSALQETQYF. CDR3 DNA: TGCGCCAGCAGCCCGAGCGCCCTCCAAGAGACCCAGTACTTC.